These T cell receptor beta chains were read from a single sample in a study of blood T cell repertoires in COVID-19. Some clones are missing from TCRdb's copy, which holds only in-frame ones; the method was immunoSEQ multiplex PCR. The repertoire includes roughly 230,000 clones, 82% of them detected once, and about 3.4% sits in the top ten. The sequenced sample was PBMCs or T cells enriched from blood (not recorded which). The source of these receptors is an older woman who had recovered from COVID-19. Both conserved end residues are part of each CDR3. D genes are given only for firm matches.

CDR3 length: 16
V gene: TRBV5-1
D gene: TRBD2
J gene: TRBJ2-5
CDR3 protein: CASSTETSGGWETQYF

CDR3 length: 15
V gene: TRBV19
D gene: TRBD2
J gene: TRBJ2-1
CDR3 protein: CASTPRTSGYNEQFF

CDR3 length: 15
V gene: TRBV5-6
D gene: TRBD1
J gene: TRBJ1-1
CDR3 protein: CASSPLTGQNTEAFF

CDR3 length: 14
V gene: TRBV19
D gene: .
J gene: TRBJ1-5
CDR3 protein: CASSAETLNQPQHF

CDR3 length: 18
V gene: TRBV18
D gene: TRBD2
J gene: TRBJ2-1
CDR3 protein: CASSPGLAGVRKSDEQFF

CDR3 length: 15
V gene: TRBV19
D gene: TRBD1
J gene: TRBJ1-5
CDR3 protein: CASSMGTGRNQPQHF

CDR3 length: 19
V gene: TRBV9
D gene: TRBD1
J gene: TRBJ1-1
CDR3 protein: CASSPRSWVQGAGNTEAFF

CDR3 length: 15
V gene: TRBV7-9
D gene: .
J gene: TRBJ1-6
CDR3 protein: CASSYQGFYNSPLHF

CDR3 length: 16
V gene: TRBV5-6
D gene: .
J gene: TRBJ1-6
CDR3 protein: CASSLVGEAKDSPLHF

CDR3 length: 17
V gene: TRBV28
D gene: TRBD1
J gene: TRBJ1-5
CDR3 protein: CASSHWTGPRGNQPQHF

CDR3 length: 15
V gene: TRBV6-5
D gene: .
J gene: TRBJ1-4
CDR3 protein: CASSRDWGENEKLFF

CDR3 length: 14
V gene: TRBV11-2
D gene: .
J gene: TRBJ2-1
CDR3 protein: CASRHRQALGEQFF

CDR3 length: 15
V gene: TRBV11-3
D gene: TRBD1
J gene: TRBJ2-1
CDR3 protein: CASSLDGTGGDEQFF

CDR3 length: 13
V gene: TRBV10-3
D gene: TRBD1
J gene: TRBJ1-2
CDR3 protein: CAISEDREYGYTF

CDR3 length: 19
V gene: TRBV3-1/TRBV3-2
D gene: TRBD2
J gene: TRBJ2-7
CDR3 protein: CASSQDKRIGLAGVYEQYF

CDR3 length: 16
V gene: TRBV7-8
D gene: .
J gene: TRBJ2-3
CDR3 protein: CASSPMGVGGRDTQYF

CDR3 length: 15
V gene: TRBV19
D gene: .
J gene: TRBJ2-5
CDR3 protein: CASSIGGRGQETQYF

CDR3 length: 15
V gene: TRBV10-3
D gene: TRBD1
J gene: TRBJ2-7
CDR3 protein: CATSQPGQGPYEQYF

CDR3 length: 12
V gene: TRBV18
D gene: TRBD1
J gene: TRBJ1-2
CDR3 protein: CASSPGQGFHTF

CDR3 length: 15
V gene: TRBV29-1
D gene: TRBD1
J gene: TRBJ1-1
CDR3 protein: CSAAGTGGTNTEAFF

CDR3 length: 15
V gene: TRBV5-1
D gene: .
J gene: TRBJ2-2
CDR3 protein: CASSFEVMNTGELFF

CDR3 length: 15
V gene: TRBV4-1
D gene: TRBD2
J gene: TRBJ2-3
CDR3 protein: CASSRGEGYSDTQYF

CDR3 length: 17
V gene: TRBV7-9
D gene: TRBD1
J gene: TRBJ1-2
CDR3 protein: CASSLRGNRQGAHGYTF

CDR3 length: 12
V gene: TRBV12-3/TRBV12-4
D gene: .
J gene: TRBJ2-1
CDR3 protein: CASSFQGNEQFF

CDR3 length: 15
V gene: TRBV9
D gene: TRBD1
J gene: TRBJ1-4
CDR3 protein: CASSPRTGEEEKLFF

CDR3 length: 16
V gene: TRBV7-6
D gene: .
J gene: TRBJ2-1
CDR3 protein: CASSLPAGASENEQFF

CDR3 length: 14
V gene: TRBV5-5
D gene: .
J gene: TRBJ1-3
CDR3 protein: CASSFGTSGNTIYF

CDR3 length: 14
V gene: TRBV2
D gene: TRBD2
J gene: TRBJ2-7
CDR3 protein: CASSVETSGDEQYF

CDR3 length: 14
V gene: TRBV5-4
D gene: TRBD1
J gene: TRBJ2-5
CDR3 protein: CASSLRQGRETQYF

CDR3 length: 14
V gene: TRBV7-3
D gene: .
J gene: TRBJ1-2
CDR3 protein: CASSLEASNYGYTF

CDR3 length: 18
V gene: TRBV27
D gene: .
J gene: TRBJ1-1
CDR3 protein: CASSSQSRYRASNTEAFF

CDR3 length: 19
V gene: TRBV4-2
D gene: TRBD2
J gene: TRBJ2-2
CDR3 protein: CASSQDGTSGRALTGELFF

CDR3 length: 14
V gene: TRBV6-5
D gene: .
J gene: TRBJ1-2
CDR3 protein: CASSSSGTYSGYTF

CDR3 length: 13
V gene: TRBV30
D gene: .
J gene: TRBJ1-1
CDR3 protein: CAWSRGIDTEAFF

CDR3 length: 16
V gene: TRBV4-3
D gene: .
J gene: TRBJ2-7
CDR3 protein: CASSQAGGLGSYEQYF

CDR3 length: 14
V gene: TRBV7-2
D gene: .
J gene: TRBJ1-1
CDR3 protein: CASRFSGVNTEAFF

CDR3 length: 13
V gene: TRBV2
D gene: TRBD1
J gene: TRBJ2-7
CDR3 protein: CASTSDRRDEQYF

CDR3 length: 15
V gene: TRBV6-5
D gene: TRBD1
J gene: TRBJ2-7
CDR3 protein: CASSYGQGTSYEQYF

CDR3 length: 12
V gene: TRBV7-9
D gene: TRBD1
J gene: TRBJ1-1
CDR3 protein: CASSFVRGVAFF

CDR3 length: 16
V gene: TRBV9
D gene: TRBD2
J gene: TRBJ2-5
CDR3 protein: CASSVRGGRGQETQYF

CDR3 length: 14
V gene: TRBV5-1
D gene: .
J gene: TRBJ2-3
CDR3 protein: CASSLSGPTDTQYF

CDR3 length: 15
V gene: TRBV6-4
D gene: TRBD1
J gene: TRBJ1-2
CDR3 protein: CASSEDGTGGLGYTF

CDR3 length: 14
V gene: TRBV10-3
D gene: .
J gene: TRBJ1-1
CDR3 protein: CAISAQGMNTEAFF

CDR3 length: 13
V gene: TRBV2
D gene: .
J gene: TRBJ1-1
CDR3 protein: CASRTGLNTEAFF

CDR3 length: 17
V gene: TRBV18
D gene: TRBD2
J gene: TRBJ2-7
CDR3 protein: CASSPLAGGSFSYEQYF

CDR3 length: 14
V gene: TRBV28
D gene: .
J gene: TRBJ2-3
CDR3 protein: CASRGGFAVDTQYF

CDR3 length: 15
V gene: TRBV3-1/TRBV3-2
D gene: .
J gene: TRBJ1-3
CDR3 protein: CASSQDEREGNTIYF

CDR3 length: 15
V gene: TRBV11-2
D gene: .
J gene: TRBJ1-2
CDR3 protein: CASSLDLVQNYGYTF

CDR3 length: 16
V gene: TRBV6-2/TRBV6-3
D gene: TRBD2
J gene: TRBJ2-1
CDR3 protein: CASSRTSGSSYNEQFF

CDR3 length: 14
V gene: TRBV19
D gene: .
J gene: TRBJ1-2
CDR3 protein: CASSILSGLDGYTF

CDR3 length: 13
V gene: TRBV11-2
D gene: .
J gene: TRBJ1-4
CDR3 protein: CASSSGTLEKLFF

CDR3 length: 13
V gene: TRBV7-3
D gene: .
J gene: TRBJ2-5
CDR3 protein: CASSSGVRETQYF

CDR3 length: 14
V gene: TRBV9
D gene: .
J gene: TRBJ2-2
CDR3 protein: CASSAFRDTGELFF

CDR3 length: 14
V gene: TRBV5-1
D gene: TRBD1
J gene: TRBJ1-1
CDR3 protein: CASSTLGQGTEAFF

CDR3 length: 14
V gene: TRBV6-7
D gene: TRBD2
J gene: TRBJ2-1
CDR3 protein: CASSHVGLYNEQFF

CDR3 length: 16
V gene: TRBV5-1
D gene: TRBD1
J gene: TRBJ1-1
CDR3 protein: CASSLYDRGGNTEAFF

CDR3 length: 15
V gene: TRBV3-1/TRBV3-2
D gene: .
J gene: TRBJ1-2
CDR3 protein: CASSQDKGAAYGYTF

CDR3 length: 14
V gene: TRBV7-2
D gene: .
J gene: TRBJ2-2
CDR3 protein: CASSFLTSTGELFF

CDR3 length: 13
V gene: TRBV6-1
D gene: .
J gene: TRBJ1-6
CDR3 protein: CASSEARNSPLHF

CDR3 length: 18
V gene: TRBV21-1
D gene: .
J gene: TRBJ1-5
CDR3 protein: CASSKLTGGANITQPQHF